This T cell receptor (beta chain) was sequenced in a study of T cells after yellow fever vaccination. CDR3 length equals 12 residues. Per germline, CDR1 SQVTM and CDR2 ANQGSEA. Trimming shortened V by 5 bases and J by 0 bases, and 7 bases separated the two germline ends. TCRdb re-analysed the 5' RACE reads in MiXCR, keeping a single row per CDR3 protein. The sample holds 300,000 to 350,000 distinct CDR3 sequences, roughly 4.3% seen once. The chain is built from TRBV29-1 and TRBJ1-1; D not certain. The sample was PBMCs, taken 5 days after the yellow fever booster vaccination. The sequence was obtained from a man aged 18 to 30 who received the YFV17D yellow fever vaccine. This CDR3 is CSVSRVNTEAFF. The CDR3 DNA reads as TGCAGCGTTTCCAGAGTGAACACTGAAGCTTTCTTT.